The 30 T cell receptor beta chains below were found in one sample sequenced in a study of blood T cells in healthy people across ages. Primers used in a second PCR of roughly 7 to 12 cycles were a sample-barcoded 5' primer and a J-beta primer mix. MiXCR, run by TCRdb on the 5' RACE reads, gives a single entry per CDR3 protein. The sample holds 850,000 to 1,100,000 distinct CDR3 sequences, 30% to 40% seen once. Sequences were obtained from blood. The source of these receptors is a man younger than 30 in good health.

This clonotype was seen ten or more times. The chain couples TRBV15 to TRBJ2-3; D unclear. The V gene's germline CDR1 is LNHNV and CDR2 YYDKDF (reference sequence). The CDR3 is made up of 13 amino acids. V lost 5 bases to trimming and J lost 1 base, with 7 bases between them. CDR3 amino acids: CATSFGRTDTQYF. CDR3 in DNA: TGTGCCACCAGCTTTGGCCGCACAGATACGCAGTATTTT.

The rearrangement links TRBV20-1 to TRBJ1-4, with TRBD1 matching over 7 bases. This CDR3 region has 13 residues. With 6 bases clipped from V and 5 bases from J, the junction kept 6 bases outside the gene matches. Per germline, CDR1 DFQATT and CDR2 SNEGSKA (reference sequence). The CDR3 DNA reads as TGCAGTGCCCCGGGACAGTCAAATGAAAAACTGTTTTTT. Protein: CSAPGQSNEKLFF.

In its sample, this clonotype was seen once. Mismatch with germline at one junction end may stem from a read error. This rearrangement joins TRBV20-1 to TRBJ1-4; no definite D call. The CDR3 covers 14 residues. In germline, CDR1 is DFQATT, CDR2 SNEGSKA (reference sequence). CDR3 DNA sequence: TGCAGTGCTGCGACCCGCGTCTCCAATGGAAAACTGTTTTTT. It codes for CSAATRVSNGKLFF.

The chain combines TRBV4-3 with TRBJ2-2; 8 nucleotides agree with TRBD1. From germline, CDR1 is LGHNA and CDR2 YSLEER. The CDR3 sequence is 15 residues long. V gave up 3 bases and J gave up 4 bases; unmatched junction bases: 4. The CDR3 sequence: CASSQDRAGTGELFF. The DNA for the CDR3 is TGCGCCAGCAGCCAGGACAGGGCCGGCACCGGGGAGCTGTTTTTT.

For the CDR3, the DNA is TGCAGTGCTAGAGCCGGGACCTCAAGTGCCCTCAATCAGCCCCAGCATTTT. Amino acid sequence: CSARAGTSSALNQPQHF. The chain couples TRBV20-1 to TRBJ1-5; D is perhaps TRBD1 (5 bases). Looked up from germline, CDR1 is DFQATT and CDR2 is SNEGSKA (reference sequence). This CDR3 comprises 17 residues. V gave up 1 base and J gave up 3 bases, with 19 bases separating them.

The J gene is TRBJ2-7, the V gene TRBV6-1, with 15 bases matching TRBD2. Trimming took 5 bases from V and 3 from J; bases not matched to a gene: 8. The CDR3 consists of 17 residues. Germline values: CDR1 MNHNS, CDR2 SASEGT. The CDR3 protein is CASSRPGLAGGFYEQYF. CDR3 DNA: TGTGCCAGCAGTCGTCCGGGACTAGCGGGGGGATTCTACGAGCAGTACTTC.

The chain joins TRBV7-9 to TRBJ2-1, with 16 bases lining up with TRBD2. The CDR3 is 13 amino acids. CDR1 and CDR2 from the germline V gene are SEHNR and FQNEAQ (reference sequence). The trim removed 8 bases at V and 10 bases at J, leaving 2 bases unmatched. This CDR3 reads CASGGLAGGEQFF. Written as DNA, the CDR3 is TGTGCCAGCGGGGGACTAGCGGGGGGGGAGCAGTTCTTC.

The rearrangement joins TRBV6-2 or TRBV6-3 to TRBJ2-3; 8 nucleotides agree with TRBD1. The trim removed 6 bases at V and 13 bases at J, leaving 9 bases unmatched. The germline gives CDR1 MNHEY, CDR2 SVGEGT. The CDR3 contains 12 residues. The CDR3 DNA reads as TGTGCCAGCAGGCCCCGGACAGGGAAGGAGTATTTT. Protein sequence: CASRPRTGKEYF.

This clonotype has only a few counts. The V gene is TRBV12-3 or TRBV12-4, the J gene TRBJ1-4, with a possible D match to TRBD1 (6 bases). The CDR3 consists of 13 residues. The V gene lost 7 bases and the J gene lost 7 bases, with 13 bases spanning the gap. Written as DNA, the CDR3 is TGTGCCAGCAACCCTCCGGACAGTGAAAAACTGTTTTTT. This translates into CASNPPDSEKLFF.

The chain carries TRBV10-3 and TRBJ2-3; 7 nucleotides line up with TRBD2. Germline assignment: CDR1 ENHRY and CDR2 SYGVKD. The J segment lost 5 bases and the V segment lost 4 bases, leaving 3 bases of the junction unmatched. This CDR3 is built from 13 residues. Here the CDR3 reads CAISVAGGDTQYF. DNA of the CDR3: TGTGCCATCAGTGTAGCGGGCGGAGATACGCAGTATTTT.

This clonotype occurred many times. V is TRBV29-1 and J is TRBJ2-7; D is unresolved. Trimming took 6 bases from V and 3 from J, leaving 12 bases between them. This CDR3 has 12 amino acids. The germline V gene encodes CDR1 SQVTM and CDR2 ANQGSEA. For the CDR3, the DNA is TGCAGCGTCATCGTGGGGAACTACGAGCAGTACTTC. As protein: CSVIVGNYEQYF.

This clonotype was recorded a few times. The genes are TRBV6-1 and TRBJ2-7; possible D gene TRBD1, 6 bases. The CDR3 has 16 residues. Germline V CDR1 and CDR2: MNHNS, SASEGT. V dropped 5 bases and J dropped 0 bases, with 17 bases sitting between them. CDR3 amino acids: CASSFPRTVSSYEQYF. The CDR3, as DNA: TGTGCCAGCAGTTTTCCTCGGACAGTGAGCTCCTACGAGCAGTACTTC.

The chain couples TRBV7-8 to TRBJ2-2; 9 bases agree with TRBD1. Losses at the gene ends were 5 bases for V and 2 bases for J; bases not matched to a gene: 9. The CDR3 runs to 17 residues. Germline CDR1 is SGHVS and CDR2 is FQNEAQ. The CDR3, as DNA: TGTGCCAGCAGCCCCAAGACAGGGGGGCAAAACACCGGGGAGCTGTTTTTT. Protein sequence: CASSPKTGGQNTGELFF.

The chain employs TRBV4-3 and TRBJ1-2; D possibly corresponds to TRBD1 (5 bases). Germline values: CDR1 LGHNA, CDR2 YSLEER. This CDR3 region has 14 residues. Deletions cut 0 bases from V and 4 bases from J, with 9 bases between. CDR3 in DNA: TGCGCCAGCAGCCAAGACAGGGTGGCCTATGGCTACACCTTC. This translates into CASSQDRVAYGYTF.

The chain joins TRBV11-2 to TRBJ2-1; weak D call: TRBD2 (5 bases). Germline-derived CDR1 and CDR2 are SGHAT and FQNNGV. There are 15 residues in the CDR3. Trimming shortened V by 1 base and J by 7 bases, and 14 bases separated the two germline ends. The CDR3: CASSLALALENEQFF. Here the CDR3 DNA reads TGTGCCAGCAGCTTAGCTCTAGCCCTGGAGAATGAGCAGTTCTTC.

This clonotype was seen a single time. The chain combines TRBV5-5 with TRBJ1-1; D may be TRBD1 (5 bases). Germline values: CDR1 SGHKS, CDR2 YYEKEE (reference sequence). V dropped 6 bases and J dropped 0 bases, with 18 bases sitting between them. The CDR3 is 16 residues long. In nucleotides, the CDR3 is TGTGCCAGCAAAAATCGACAGAGGATCATGAACACTGAAGCTTTCTTT. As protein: CASKNRQRIMNTEAFF.

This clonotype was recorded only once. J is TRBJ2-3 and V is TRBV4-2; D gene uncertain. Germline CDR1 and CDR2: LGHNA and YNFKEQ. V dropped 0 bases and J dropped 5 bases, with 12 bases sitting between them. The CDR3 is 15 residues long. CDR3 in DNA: TGTGCCAGCAGCCAAGATGAGACCCCAGGAGATACGCAGTATTTT. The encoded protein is CASSQDETPGDTQYF.

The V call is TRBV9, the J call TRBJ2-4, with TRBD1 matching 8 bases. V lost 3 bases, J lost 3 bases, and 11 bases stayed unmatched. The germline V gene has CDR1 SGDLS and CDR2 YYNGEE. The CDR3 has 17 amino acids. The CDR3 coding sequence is TGTGCCAGCAGCGCCGGGACAGGAACCATTAGCAAAAACATTCAGTACTTC. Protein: CASSAGTGTISKNIQYF. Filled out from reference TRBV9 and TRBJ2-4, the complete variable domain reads DSGVTQTPKHLITATGQRVTLRCSPRSGDLSVYWYQQSLDQGLQFLIQYYNGEERAKGNILERFSAQQFPDLHSELNLSSLELGDSALYFCASSAGTGTISKNIQYFGAGTRLSVL.

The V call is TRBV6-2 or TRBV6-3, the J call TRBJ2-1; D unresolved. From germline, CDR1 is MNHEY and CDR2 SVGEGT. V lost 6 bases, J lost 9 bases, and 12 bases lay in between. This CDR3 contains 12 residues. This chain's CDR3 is CASSSIVVEQFF. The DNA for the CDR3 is TGTGCCAGCAGCTCTATTGTGGTTGAGCAGTTCTTC.

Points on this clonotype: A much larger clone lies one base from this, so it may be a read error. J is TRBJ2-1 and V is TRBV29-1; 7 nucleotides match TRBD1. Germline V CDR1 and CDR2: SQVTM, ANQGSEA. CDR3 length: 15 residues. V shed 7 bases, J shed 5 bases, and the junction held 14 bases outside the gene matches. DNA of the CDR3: TGCAGCGCTATCCCCGACAGGGCGCCCGACAATGAGCAGTTCTTC. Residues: CSAIPDRAPDNEQFF.

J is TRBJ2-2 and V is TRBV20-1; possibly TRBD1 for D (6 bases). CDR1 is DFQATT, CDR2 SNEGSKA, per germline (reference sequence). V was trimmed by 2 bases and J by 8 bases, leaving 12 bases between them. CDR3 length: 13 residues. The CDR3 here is CSARRGGEGELFF. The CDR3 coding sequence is TGCAGTGCTAGACGAGGGGGTGAAGGGGAGCTGTTTTTT.

The CDR3, as DNA: TGCAGTGCTGTGTCTCGGCCTGCCGGGGTTGAGACCCAGTACTTC. The encoded protein is CSAVSRPAGVETQYF. This chain uses TRBV20-1 with TRBJ2-5, with D perhaps matching TRBD2 (5 bases). The germline CDR1 and CDR2 sequences are DFQATT and SNEGSKA (reference sequence). V lost 5 bases, J lost 5 bases, and 21 bases lay in between. CDR3 length: 15 residues.

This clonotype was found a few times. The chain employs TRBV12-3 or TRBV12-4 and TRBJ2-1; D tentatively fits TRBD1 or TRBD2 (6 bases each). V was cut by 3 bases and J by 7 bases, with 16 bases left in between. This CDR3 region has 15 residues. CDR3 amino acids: CASSFKGGSGNEQFF. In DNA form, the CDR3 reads TGTGCCAGCAGTTTCAAGGGGGGAAGCGGGAATGAGCAGTTCTTC.

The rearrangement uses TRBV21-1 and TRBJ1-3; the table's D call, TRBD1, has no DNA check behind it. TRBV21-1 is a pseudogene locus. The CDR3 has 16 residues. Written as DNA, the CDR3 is TGTGCCAGCAGCACGCCCGGGAACAGGTCTGGAAACACCATATATTTT. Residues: CASSTPGNRSGNTIYF.

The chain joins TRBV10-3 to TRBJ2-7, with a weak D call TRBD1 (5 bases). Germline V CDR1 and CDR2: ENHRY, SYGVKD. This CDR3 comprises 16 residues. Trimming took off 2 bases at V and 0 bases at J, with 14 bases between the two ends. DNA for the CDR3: TGTGCCATCAGTGAGGCCCTAGACAGCCGCTCCTACGAGCAGTACTTC. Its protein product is CAISEALDSRSYEQYF.

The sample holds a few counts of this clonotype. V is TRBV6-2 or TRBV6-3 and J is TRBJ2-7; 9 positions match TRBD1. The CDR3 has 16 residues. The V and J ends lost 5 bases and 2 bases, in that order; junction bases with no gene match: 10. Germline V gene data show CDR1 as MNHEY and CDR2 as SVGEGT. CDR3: CASSPHLDRGAYEQYF. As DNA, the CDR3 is TGTGCCAGCAGTCCTCATTTGGACAGGGGTGCCTACGAGCAGTACTTC.

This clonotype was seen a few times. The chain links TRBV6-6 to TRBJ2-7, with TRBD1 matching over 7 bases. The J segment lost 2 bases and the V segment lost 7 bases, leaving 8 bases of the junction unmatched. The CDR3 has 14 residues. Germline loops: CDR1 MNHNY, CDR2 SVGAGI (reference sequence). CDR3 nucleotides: TGTGCCAGCACCCCGAACAGGGGACCCTACGAGCAGTACTTC. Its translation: CASTPNRGPYEQYF.

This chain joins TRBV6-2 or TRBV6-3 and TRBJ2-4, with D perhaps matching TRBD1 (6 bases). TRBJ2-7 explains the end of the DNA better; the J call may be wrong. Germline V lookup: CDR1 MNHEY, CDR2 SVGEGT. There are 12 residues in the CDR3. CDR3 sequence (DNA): TGTGCCAGCAGCCGACAGGATGACGAGCAGTACTTC. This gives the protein CASSRQDDEQYF.

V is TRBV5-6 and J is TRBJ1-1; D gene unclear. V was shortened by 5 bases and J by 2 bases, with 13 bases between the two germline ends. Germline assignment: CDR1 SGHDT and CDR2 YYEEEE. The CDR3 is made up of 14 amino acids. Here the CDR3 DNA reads TGTGCCAGCAGGCTTATTGGGGTTAACACTGAAGCTTTCTTT. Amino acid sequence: CASRLIGVNTEAFF.

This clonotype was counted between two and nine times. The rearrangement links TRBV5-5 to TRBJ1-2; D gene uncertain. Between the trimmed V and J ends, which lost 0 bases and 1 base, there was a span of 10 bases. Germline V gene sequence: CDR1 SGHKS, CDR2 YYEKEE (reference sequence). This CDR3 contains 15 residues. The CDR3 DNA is TGTGCCAGCAGCTTGGGTACAGTTCTTAACTATGGCTACACCTTC. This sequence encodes CASSLGTVLNYGYTF.